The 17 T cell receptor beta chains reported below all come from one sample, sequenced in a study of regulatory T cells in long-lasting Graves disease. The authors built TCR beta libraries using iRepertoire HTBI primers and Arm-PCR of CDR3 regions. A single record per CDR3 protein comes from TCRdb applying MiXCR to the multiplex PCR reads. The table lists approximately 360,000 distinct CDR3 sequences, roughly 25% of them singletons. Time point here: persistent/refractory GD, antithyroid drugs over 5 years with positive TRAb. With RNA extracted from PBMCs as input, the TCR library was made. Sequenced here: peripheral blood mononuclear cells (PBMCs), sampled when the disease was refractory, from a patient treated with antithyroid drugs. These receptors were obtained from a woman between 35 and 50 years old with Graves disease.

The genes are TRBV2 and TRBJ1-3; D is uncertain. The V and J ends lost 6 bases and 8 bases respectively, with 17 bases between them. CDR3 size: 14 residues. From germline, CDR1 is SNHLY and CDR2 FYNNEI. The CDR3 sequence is CASSYETSVDTIYF. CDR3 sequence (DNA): TGTGCCAGCAGCTATGAAACCTCGGTGGACACCATATATTTT.

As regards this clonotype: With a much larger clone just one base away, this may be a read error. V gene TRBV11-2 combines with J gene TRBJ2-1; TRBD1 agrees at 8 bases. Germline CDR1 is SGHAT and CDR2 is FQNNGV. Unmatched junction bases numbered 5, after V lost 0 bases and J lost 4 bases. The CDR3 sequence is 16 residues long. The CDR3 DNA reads TGTGCCAGCAGCTTAGATCCGGGACAGGTGTACAATGAGCAGTTCTTC. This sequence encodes CASSLDPGQVYNEQFF.

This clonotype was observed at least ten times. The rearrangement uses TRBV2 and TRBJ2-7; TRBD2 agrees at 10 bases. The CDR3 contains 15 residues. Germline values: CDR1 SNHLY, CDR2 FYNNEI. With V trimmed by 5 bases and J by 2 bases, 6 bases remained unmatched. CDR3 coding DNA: TGTGCCAGCAGTCCCGAACTAGCGGGGACCTACGAGCAGTACTTC. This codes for CASSPELAGTYEQYF.

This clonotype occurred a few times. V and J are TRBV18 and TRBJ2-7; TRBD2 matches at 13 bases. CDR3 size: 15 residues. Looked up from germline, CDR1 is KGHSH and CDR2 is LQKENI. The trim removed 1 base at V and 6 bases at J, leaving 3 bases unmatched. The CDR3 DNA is TGTGCCAGCTCACCACGGACTAGCGGGAGCAGCGAGCAGTACTTC. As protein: CASSPRTSGSSEQYF.

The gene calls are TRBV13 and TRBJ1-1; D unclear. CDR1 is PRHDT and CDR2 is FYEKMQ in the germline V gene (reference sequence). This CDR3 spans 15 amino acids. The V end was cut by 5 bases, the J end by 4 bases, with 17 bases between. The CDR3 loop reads CASSRSLSRSTEAFF. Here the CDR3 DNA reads TGTGCCAGCAGCCGCTCCTTATCACGGTCCACTGAAGCTTTCTTT.

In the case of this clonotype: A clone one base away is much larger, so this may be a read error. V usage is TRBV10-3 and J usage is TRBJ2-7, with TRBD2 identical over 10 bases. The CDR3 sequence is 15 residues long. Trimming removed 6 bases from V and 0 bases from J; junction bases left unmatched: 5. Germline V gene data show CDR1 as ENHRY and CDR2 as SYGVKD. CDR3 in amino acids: CAISTSGISSYEQYF. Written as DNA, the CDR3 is TGTGCCATCAGCACTAGCGGGATAAGCTCCTACGAGCAGTACTTC.

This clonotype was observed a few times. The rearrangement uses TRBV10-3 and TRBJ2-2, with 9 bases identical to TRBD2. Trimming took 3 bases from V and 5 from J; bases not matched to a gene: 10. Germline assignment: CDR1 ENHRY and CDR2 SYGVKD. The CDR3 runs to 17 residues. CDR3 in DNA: TGTGCCATCAGTGAAATAGCGGGAGAGTTCTGGACCGGGGAGCTGTTTTTT. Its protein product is CAISEIAGEFWTGELFF.

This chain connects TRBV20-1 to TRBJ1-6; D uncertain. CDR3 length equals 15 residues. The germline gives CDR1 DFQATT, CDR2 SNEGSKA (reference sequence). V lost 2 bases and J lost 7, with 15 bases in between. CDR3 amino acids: CSARPDMSINSPLHF. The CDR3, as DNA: TGCAGTGCTAGACCGGATATGAGCATAAATTCACCCCTCCACTTT.

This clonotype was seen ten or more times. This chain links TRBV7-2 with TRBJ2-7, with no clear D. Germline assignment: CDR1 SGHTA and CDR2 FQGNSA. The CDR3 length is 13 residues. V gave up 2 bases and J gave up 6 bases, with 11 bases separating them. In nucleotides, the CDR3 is TGTGCCAGCAGCTTATTTGAAGGGCGCGAGCAGTACTTC. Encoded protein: CASSLFEGREQYF.

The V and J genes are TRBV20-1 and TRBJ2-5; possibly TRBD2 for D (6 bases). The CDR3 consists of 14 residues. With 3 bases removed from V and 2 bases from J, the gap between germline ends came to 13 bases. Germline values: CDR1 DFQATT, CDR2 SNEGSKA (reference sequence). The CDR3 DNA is TGCAGTGCTAGGATGACTAGAAAGCAAGAGACCCAGTACTTC. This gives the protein CSARMTRKQETQYF.

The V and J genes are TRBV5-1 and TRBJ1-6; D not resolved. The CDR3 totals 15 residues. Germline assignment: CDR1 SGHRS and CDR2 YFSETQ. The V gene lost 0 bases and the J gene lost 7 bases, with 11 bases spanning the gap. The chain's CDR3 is CASSLDWRHNSPLHF. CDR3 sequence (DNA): TGCGCCAGCAGCTTGGATTGGAGGCACAATTCACCCCTCCACTTT.

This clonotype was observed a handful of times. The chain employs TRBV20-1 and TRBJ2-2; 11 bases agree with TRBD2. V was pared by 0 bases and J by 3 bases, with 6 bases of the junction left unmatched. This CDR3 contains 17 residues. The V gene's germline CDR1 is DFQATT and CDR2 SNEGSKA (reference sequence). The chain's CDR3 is CSARDLVTSGDTGELFF. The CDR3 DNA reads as TGCAGTGCTAGAGATCTTGTGACTAGCGGGGACACCGGGGAGCTGTTTTTT.

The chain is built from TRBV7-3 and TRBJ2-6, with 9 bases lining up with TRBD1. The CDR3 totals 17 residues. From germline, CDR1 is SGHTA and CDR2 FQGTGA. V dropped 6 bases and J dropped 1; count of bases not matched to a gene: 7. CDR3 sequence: CASRSPGQGSGANVLTF. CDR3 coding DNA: TGTGCCAGCAGATCCCCGGGACAGGGTTCTGGGGCCAACGTCCTGACTTTC. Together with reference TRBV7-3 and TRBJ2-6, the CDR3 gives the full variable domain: GAGVSQTPSNKVTEKGKYVELRCDPISGHTALYWYRQSLGQGPEFLIYFQGTGAADDSGLPNDRFFAVRPEGSVSTLKIQRTERGDSAVYLCASRSPGQGSGANVLTFGAGSRLTVL.

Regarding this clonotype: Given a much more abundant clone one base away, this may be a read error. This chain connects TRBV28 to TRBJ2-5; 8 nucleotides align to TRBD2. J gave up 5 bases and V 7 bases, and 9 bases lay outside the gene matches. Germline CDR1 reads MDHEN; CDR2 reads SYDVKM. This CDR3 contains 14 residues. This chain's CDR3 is CASNTRGGWETQYF. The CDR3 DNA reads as TGTGCCAGCAACACCCGGGGGGGGTGGGAGACCCAGTACTTC.

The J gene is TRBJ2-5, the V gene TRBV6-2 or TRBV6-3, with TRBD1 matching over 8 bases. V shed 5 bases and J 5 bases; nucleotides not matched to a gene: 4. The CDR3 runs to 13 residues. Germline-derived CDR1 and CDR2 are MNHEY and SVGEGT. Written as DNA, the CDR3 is TGTGCCAGCAGTGCGGACAGGGAGGAGACCCAGTACTTC. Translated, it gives CASSADREETQYF.

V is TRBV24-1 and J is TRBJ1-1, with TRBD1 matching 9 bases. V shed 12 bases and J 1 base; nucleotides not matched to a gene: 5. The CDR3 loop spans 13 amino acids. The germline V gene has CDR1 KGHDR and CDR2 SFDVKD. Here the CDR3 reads CAATGGQNTEAFF. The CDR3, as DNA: TGTGCCGCCACAGGGGGCCAGAACACTGAAGCTTTCTTT.

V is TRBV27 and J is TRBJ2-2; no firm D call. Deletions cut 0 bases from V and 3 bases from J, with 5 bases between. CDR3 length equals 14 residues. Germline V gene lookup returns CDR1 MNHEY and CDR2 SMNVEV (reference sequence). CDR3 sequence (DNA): TGTGCCAGCAGTTTATCTCGTCACACCGGGGAGCTGTTTTTT. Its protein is CASSLSRHTGELFF.